This paragraph reports one T cell receptor beta chain. These data come from a study of technical replicates of blood from a handful of donors. Germline CDR1 is SEHNR and CDR2 is FQNEAQ (reference sequence). Deletions cut 5 bases from V and 7 bases from J, with 9 bases between. This CDR3 comprises 12 residues. The table came from immunoSEQ multiplex PCR; TCRdb's copy has only in-frame clones and leaves some out. The sample holds approximately 84,000 clones, 95% to 98% seen once. The rearrangement joins TRBV7-9 to TRBJ2-1, with a possible D match to TRBD2 (5 bases). The source material was T cells isolated from PBMCs. The sequence was collected from a human donor in good health. CDR3 amino acids: CASSNSENEQFF. The CDR3 region has the DNA TGTGCCAGCAGCAATAGCGAAAATGAGCAGTTCTTC.